Sequencing of this T cell receptor beta chain was carried out in a study of T cells in Graves' hyperthyroidism and ophthalmopathy (dated by TCRdb to the late 2010s). Context from the whole study: Peripheral blood was sampled at the time of initial diagnosis, prior to any treatment. A discovery cohort of roughly 96 patients, 43 with Graves' ophthalmopathy and 57 with stable Graves' hyperthyroidism, was used to find distinguishing TCR V-J signatures. TCR Vbeta CDR3 sequencing of some 140 peripheral blood samples (under 45 ophthalmopathy, 75 to 80 hyperthyroidism and approximately 17 progressor patients) is reported in the paper. The study also compared thyroid tissue and blood T-cell repertoires from 6 or 7 Graves' hyperthyroidism patients. Prospective prediction of ophthalmopathy was tested in an independent validation cohort of 18 hyperthyroidism patients and 15 to 17 patients who later progressed to ophthalmopathy. After blood sampling, hyperthyroidism patients were treated with methimazole at a starting dose of 30 mg daily, and ophthalmopathy patients were treated with high-dose intravenous methylprednisolone. The 100 discovery patients were randomly split 7:3 into training and test sets.

Stable Graves' hyperthyroidism was defined as no progression to ophthalmopathy during 18 months of follow-up. Hyperthyroidism patients were newly diagnosed, with disease duration under 2 months, and aged 18 to 65 years. Exclusion was applied to patients with uncontrolled infections, other autoimmune diseases, pregnancy or lactation. Clinical symptoms, serum thyroxine and TRAb, thyroid ultrasound, and orbital computed tomography formed the basis for the diagnoses. PBMCs were separated from 10 ml of fresh peripheral blood using Ficoll-Paque density gradient centrifugation. Total RNA was extracted with Trizol reagent, and quality was checked on an Agilent 2100 Bioanalyzer. TCR beta CDR3 regions were amplified from RNA transcripts. For the first round of RT-PCR on the TCR CDR3, the HTBI primer set was used together with the Qiagen OneStep RT-PCR kit. Libraries were constructed in a second round of multiplex PCR, after which size selection and purification were carried out. The libraries were sequenced on an Illumina HiSeq2000 using paired-end 100 bp reads. As for the authors' bioinformatics: SOAPnuke was used to process the raw data, removing reads that contained adapters or uncalled bases, had a mean Phred below 15, or lacked an exact match to the constant primer or identifier. High-quality paired reads were merged using COPE v1.2.5, and each unique nucleotide sequence was defined as a clonotype. Clonotypes were aligned to IMGT TRBV, TRBD and TRBJ reference segments using MiTCR v1.1. Only V-J combinations with frequency above 0.0001, covering 99.2% of repertoires, were analysed. A TCS score was defined as the ratio of F50 (clonal expansion) to E x V (chaos), with BLOSUM62-based TCRdist applied between CDR3 peptides within each V-J. Welch's t-statistics and random forest reduced 450 to 600 V-J features to under 15, which were used in a naive Bayes classifier (R e1071). TCRdb's own reprocessing of the public reads used fastp at Q25 and MiXCR and kept productive beta chains. A single entry per CDR3 protein holds the most common genes and DNA from its merged rows. None of the V and J calls come from the authors' own analysis; TCRdb made them. Recorded for this sample are some 360,000 distinct CDR3 sequences; about 15% of them occurred a single time. The leading ten clones occupy approximately 11% of the sample.

In the germline V gene, CDR1 corresponds to SGHVS and CDR2 to FQNEAQ. The CDR3 runs 18 residues from the cysteine to the phenylalanine. Only the CDR3 part of the read is kept: 54 bases, read in frame from the first base. For this chain, trimming is 2 bases at the V end and 2 bases at the J end, and the number of junction bases without a gene match is 6. Beyond this particular receptor, the publication reports: Blood samples also contained most of the expanded thyroid clonotypes (frequency above 0.001), which suggests that blood repertoires may reflect thyroid immune responses. A 13 V-J signature model separated ophthalmopathy from stable hyperthyroidism, with 87.88% sensitivity and around 84% specificity in cross-validation and 80%/75% in testing. In validation, the model predicted progression to ophthalmopathy a median of about 6.8 months before onset, with about 70% sensitivity and around 76% specificity. Sample size was not statistically predetermined, and blinding of investigators to group allocation was not performed.

This clonotype was counted many times. Its antigen has not been determined. No clone much larger than this one lies a single base away; base qualities are absent. The sequence is built from TRBV7-8 and TRBJ2-1; TRBD2 agrees with 13 junctional bases. The sequence derives from a woman aged 55-69 years with Graves' hyperthyroidism. The sequencing input was blood. CDR3 protein: CASSLRTSGSLTYNEQFF. The sequenced DNA is TGTGCCAGCAGCTTACGGACTAGCGGGAGCCTTACCTACAATGAGCAGTTCTTC.